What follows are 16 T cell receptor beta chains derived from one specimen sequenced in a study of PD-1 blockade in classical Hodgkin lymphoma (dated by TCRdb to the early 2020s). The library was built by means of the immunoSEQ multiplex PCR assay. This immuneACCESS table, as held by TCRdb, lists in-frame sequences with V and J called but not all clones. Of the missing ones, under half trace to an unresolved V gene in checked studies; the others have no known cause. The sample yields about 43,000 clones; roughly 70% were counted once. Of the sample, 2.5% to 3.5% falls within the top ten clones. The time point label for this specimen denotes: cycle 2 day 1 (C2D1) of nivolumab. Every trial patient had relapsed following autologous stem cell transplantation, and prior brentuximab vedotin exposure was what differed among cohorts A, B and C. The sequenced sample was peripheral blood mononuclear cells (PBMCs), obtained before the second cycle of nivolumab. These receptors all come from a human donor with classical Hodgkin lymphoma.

The CDR3 region is CASSAGSGMVGEKLFF. The CDR3 DNA reads TGTGCCAGTAGTGCGGGATCCGGAATGGTGGGTGAAAAACTGTTTTTT. The rearrangement uses TRBV19 and TRBJ1-4; D gene uncertain. The V gene's germline CDR1 is LNHDA and CDR2 SQIVND (reference sequence). The CDR3 length is 16 residues. The germline V and J ends were trimmed by 5 bases and 7 bases, with 20 bases remaining between them.

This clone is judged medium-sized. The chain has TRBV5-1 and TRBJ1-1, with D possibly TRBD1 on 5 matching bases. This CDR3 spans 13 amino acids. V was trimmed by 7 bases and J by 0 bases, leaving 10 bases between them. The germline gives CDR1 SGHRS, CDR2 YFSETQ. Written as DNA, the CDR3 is TGCGCCAGCTATACAGGCATGAACACTGAAGCTTTCTTT. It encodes CASYTGMNTEAFF.

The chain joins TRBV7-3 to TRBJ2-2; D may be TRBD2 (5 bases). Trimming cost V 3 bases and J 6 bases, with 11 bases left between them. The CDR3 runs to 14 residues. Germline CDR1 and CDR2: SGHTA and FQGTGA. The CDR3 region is CASSLGLAPGELFF. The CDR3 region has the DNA TGTGCCAGCAGCTTGGGCCTAGCTCCCGGGGAGCTGTTTTTT.

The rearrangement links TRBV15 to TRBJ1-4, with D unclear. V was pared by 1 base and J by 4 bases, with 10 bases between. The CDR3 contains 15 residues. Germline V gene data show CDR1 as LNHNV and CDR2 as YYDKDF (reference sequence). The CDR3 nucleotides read TGTGCCACCAGCAGAGGGCCGGAAAATAATGAAAAACTGTTTTTT. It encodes CATSRGPENNEKLFF.

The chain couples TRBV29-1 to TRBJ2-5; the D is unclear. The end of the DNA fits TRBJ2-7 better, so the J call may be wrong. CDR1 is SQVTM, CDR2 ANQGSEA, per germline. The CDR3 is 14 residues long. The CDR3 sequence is CSVEIGPGWGEQYF. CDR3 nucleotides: TGCAGCGTTGAAATAGGGCCCGGCTGGGGCGAGCAGTACTTC.

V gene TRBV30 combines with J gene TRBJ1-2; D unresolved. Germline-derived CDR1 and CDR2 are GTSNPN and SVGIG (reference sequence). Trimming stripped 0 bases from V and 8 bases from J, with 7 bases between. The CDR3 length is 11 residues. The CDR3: CAWSVIEGYTF. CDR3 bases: TGTGCCTGGAGTGTTATTGAGGGCTACACCTTC. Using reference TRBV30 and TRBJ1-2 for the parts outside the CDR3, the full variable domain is SQTIHQWPATLVQPVGSPLSLECTVEGTSNPNLYWYRQAAGRGLQLLFYSVGIGQISSEVPQNLSASRPQDRQFILSSKKLLLSDSGFYLCAWSVIEGYTFGSGTRLTVV.

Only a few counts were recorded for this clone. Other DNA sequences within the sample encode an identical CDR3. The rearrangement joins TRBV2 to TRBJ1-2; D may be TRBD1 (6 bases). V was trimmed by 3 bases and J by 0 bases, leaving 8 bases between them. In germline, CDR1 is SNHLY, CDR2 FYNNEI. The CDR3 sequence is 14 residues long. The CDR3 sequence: CASSEDRTNYGYTF. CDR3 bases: TGTGCCAGCAGTGAGGACAGAACTAACTATGGCTACACCTTC.

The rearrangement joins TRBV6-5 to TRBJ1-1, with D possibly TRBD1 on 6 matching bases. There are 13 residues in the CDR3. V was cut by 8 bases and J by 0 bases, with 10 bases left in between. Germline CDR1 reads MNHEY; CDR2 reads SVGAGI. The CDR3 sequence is CASHRGMNTEAFF. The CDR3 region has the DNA TGTGCCAGCCATAGGGGGATGAACACTGAAGCTTTCTTT.

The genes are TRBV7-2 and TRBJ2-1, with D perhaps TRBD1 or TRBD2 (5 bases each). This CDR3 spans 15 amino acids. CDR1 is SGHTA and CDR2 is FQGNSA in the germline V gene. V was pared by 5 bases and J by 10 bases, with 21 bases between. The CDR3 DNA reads TGTGCCAGCAGCCCCGCCCGGGGCTCCCCTGGGGAGCAGTTCTTC. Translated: CASSPARGSPGEQFF.

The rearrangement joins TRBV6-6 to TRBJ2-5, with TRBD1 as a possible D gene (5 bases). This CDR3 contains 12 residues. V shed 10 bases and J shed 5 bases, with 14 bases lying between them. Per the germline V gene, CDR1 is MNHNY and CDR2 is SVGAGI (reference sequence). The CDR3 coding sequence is TGTGCCATCTCACAGGAATTCGAGACCCAGTACTTC. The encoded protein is CAISQEFETQYF.

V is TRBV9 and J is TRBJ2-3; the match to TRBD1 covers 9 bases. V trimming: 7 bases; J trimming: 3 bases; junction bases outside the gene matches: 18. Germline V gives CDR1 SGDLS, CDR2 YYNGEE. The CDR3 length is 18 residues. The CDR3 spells CASSWLSGTGGRTDTQYF. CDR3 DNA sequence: TGTGCCAGCTCATGGTTATCAGGAACAGGGGGCAGGACAGATACGCAGTATTTT.

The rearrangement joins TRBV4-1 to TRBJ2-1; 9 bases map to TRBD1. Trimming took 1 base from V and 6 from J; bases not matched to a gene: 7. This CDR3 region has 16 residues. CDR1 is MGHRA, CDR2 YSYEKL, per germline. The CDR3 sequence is CASSQGGTGRLNEQFF. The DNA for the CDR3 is TGCGCCAGCAGCCAAGGAGGGACAGGGCGACTCAATGAGCAGTTCTTC.

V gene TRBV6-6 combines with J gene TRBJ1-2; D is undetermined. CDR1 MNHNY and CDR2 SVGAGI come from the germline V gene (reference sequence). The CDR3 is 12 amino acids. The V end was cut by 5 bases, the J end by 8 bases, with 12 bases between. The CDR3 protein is CASSADARGYTF. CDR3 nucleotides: TGTGCCAGCAGTGCCGACGCGCGAGGCTACACCTTC.

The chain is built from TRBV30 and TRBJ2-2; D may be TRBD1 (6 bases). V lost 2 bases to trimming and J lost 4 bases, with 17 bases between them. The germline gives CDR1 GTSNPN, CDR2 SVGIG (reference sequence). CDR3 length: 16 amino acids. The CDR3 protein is CAWSPLAQGFTGELFF. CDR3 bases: TGTGCCTGGAGTCCCCTCGCACAGGGTTTCACCGGGGAGCTGTTTTTT.

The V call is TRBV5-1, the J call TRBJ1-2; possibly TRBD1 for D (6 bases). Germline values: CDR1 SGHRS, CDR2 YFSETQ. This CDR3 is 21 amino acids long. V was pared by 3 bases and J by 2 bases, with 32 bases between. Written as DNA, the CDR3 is TGCGCCAGCAGCTCTCCCAAACTAAACAGGGAATCCGGCCCTTCGAACTATGGCTACACCTTC. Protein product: CASSSPKLNRESGPSNYGYTF.

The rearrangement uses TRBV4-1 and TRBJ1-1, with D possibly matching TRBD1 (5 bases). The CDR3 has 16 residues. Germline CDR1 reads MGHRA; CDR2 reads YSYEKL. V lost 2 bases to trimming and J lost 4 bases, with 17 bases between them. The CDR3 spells CASSQHYATESTEAFF. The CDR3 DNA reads TGCGCCAGCAGCCAACACTATGCGACAGAAAGCACTGAAGCTTTCTTT.